The clone carrying this T cell receptor beta chain was observed a few times. Original data processing: Scientists estimated how many nucleated cells there were by amplifying reference gene primers. Profiled with immunoSEQ multiplex PCR; TCRdb holds only in-frame clones, not every one. That table gives V, J and clone size, and the DNA gave D and trimming. The sample lists about 140,000 clones, 70% to 80% occurring once. CDR1 MNHEY and CDR2 SMNVEV come from the germline V gene (reference sequence). The CDR3 contains 14 residues. Trimming took off 6 bases at V and 9 bases at J, with 15 bases between the two ends. The data originate from a study of blood T cell repertoires in COVID-19. Study in general: COVID-19 samples, acute and convalescent, were from the United States, Italy and Spain. Sources were T cells, B-cell-depleted T cells, or PBMCs; the material itself was cDNA or gDNA.

The source is an elderly woman with active or convalescent COVID-19. This chain uses TRBV27 with TRBJ1-6; possible D gene TRBD1, 6 bases. Material: peripheral blood. The CDR3 reads CASRDSRTLSPLHF. As DNA, the CDR3 is TGTGCCAGCAGGGACAGCCGAACTCTTTCACCCCTCCACTTT.